This TCR beta chain was recorded in a study of cytomegalovirus exposure and HLA in healthy donors. This PCR relied on a set of 60 Vbeta primers and 13 Jbeta primers. Assay: immunoSEQ multiplex PCR; the TCRdb copy retains only in-frame clones and omits some. The repertoire holds 130,000 or so clones, with roughly 82% as singletons. Details on this clone: Antigen: not known. At one of its ends the junction is not consistent with the germline gene, which may arise from a read error. Other DNA variants within this sample encode the same CDR3.

Whole-study findings and limits: Analyzed later, most CMV-associated TCR beta chains appeared HLA-restricted.

Sequenced material: PBMCs. The clonotype comes from a woman under 30 in good health and CMV-seronegative.

In DNA form, the CDR3 reads TGCAGTGTTGGACAGGGGAACACTGAAGCTTTCTTT. Protein product: CSVGQGNTEAFF. The rearrangement links TRBV29-1 to TRBJ1-1; 8 bases match TRBD1. Looked up from germline, CDR1 is SQVTM and CDR2 is ANQGSEA. This CDR3 comprises 12 residues.